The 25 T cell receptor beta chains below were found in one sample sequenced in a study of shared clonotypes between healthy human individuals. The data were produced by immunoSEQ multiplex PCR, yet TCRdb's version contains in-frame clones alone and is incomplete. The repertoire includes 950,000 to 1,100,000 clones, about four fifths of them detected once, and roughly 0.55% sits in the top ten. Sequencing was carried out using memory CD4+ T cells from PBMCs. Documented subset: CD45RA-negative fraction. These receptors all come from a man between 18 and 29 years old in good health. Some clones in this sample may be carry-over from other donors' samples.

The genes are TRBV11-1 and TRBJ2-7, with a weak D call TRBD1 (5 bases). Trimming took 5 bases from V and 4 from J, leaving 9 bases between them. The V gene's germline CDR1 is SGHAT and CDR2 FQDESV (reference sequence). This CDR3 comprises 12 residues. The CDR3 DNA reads TGTGCCAGCAGCAACCAGGGTTACGAGCAGTACTTC. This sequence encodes CASSNQGYEQYF.

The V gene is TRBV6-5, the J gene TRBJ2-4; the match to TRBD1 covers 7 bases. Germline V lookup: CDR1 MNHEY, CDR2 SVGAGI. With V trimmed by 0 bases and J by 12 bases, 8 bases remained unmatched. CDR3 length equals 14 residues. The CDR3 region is CASSYSAGRGSQYF. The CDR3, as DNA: TGTGCCAGCAGTTACTCGGCTGGCAGGGGGTCTCAGTACTTC.

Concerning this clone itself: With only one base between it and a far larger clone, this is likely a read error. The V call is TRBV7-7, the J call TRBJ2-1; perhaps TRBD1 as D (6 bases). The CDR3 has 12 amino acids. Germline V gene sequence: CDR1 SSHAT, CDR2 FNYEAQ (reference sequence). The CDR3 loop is CASSPQGNGQFF. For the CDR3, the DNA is TGTGCCAGCAGCCCACAGGGCAATGGGCAGTTCTTC.

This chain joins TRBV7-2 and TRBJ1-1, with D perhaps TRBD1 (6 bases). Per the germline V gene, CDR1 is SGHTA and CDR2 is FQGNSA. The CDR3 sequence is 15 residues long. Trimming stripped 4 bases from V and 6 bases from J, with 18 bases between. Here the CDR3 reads CASSSTPGQIAEAFF. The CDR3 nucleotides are TGTGCCAGCAGCTCCACCCCCGGACAGATTGCTGAAGCTTTCTTT.

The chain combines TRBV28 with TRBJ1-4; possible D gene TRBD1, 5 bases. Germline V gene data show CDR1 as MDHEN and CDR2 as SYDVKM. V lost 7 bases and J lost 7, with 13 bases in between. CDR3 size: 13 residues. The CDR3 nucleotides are TGTGCCAGCACCCCGTGGGGCTCTGAAAAACTGTTTTTT. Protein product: CASTPWGSEKLFF.

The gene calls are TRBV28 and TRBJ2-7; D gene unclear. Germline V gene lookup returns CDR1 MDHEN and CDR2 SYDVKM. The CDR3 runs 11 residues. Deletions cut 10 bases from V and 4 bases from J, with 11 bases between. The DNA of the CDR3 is TGTGCCACCTCGGGCTTTTACGAGCAGTACTTC. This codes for CATSGFYEQYF.

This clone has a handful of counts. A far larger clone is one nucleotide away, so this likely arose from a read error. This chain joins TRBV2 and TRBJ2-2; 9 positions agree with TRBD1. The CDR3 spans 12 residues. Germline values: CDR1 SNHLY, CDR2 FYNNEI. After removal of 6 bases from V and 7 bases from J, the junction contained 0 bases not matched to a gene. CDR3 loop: CASRGQGGELFF. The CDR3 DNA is TGTGCCAGCAGGGGACAGGGCGGGGAGCTGTTTTTT.

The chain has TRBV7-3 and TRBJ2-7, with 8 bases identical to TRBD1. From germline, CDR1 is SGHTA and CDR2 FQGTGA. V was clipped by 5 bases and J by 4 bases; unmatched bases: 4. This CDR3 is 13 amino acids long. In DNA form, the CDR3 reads TGTGCCAGCAGCCTGGGACAGGAGTACGAGCAGTACTTC. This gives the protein CASSLGQEYEQYF.

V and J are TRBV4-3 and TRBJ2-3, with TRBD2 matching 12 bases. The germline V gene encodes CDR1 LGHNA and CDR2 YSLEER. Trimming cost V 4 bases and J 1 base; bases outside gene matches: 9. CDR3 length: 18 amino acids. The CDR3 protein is CASSRDLRTSGGTDTQYF. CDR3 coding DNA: TGCGCCAGCAGCCGAGACCTAAGGACTAGCGGGGGCACAGATACGCAGTATTTT.

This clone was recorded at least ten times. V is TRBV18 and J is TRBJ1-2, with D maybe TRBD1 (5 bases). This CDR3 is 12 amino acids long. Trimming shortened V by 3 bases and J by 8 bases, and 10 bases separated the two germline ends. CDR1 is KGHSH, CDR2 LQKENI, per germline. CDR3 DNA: TGTGCCAGCTCACCTGAGGCAGGGGGCTACACCTTC. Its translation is CASSPEAGGYTF.

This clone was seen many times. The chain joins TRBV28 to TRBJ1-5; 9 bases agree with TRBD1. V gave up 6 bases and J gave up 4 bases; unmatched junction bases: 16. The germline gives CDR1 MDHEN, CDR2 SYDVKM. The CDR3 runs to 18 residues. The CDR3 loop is CASRQVPSGTGRNQPQHF. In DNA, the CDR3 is TGTGCCAGCAGGCAAGTGCCCTCCGGGACAGGGCGTAATCAGCCCCAGCATTTT.

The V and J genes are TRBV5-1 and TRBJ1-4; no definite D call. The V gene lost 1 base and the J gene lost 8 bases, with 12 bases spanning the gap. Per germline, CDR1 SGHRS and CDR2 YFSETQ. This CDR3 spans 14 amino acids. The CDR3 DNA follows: TGCGCCAGCAGCTTGAGAGGTATAGAGGAAAAACTGTTTTTT. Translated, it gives CASSLRGIEEKLFF.

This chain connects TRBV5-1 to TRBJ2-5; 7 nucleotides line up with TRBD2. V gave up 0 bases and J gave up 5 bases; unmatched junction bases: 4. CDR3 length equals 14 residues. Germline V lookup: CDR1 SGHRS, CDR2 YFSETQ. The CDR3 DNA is TGCGCCAGCAGCTTGGAGACTAGCAGGGAGACCCAGTACTTC. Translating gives CASSLETSRETQYF.

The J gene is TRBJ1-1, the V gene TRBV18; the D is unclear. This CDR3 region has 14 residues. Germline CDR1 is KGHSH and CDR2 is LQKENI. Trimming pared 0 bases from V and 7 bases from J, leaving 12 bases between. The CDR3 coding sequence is TGTGCCAGCTCACCACCGGGGAAAGTAAATGAAGCTTTCTTT. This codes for CASSPPGKVNEAFF.

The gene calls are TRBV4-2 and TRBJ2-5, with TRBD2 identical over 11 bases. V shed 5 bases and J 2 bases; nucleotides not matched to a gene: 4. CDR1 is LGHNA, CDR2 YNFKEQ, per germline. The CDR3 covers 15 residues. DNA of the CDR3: TGTGCCAGCAGCGCGACTAGCGGGAATCAAGAGACCCAGTACTTC. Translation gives CASSATSGNQETQYF.

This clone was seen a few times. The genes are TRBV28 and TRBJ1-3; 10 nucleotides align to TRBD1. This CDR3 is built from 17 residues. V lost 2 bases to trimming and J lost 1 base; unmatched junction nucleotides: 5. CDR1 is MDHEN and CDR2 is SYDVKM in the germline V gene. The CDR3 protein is CASSLGGTGESGNTIYF. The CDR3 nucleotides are TGTGCCAGCAGTTTAGGGGGGACAGGGGAATCTGGAAACACCATATATTTT.

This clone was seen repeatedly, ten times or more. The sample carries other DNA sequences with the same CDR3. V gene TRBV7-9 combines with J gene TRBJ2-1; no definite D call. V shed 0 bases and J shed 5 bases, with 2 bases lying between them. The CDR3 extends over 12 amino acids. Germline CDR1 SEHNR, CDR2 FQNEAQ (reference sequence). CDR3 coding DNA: TGTGCCAGCAGCTTAGCGGACAATGAGCAGTTCTTC. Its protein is CASSLADNEQFF.

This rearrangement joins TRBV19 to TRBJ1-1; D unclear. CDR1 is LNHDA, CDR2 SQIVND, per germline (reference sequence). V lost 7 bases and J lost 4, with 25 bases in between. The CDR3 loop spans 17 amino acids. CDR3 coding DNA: TGTGCCAGTAAGATGTGGGGTGTGCTGTATGATAGCACTGAAGCTTTCTTT. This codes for CASKMWGVLYDSTEAFF.

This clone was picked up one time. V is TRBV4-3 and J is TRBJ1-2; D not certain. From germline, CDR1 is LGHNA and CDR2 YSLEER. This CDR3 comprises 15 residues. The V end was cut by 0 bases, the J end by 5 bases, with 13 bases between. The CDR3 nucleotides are TGCGCCAGCAGCCAAGAGGCTGGACGGTTGTATGGCTACACCTTC. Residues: CASSQEAGRLYGYTF.

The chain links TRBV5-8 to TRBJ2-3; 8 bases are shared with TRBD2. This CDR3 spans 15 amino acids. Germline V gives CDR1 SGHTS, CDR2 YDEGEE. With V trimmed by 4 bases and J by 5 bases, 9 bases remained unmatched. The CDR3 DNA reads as TGTGCCAGCAGCCCGAGTGAGAGCGGGGGAGATACGCAGTATTTT. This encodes CASSPSESGGDTQYF.

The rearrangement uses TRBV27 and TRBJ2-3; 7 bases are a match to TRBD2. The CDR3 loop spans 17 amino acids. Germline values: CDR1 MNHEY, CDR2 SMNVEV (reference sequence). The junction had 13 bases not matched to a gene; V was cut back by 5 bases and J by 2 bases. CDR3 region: CASSPRAAGIHTDTQYF. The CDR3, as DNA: TGTGCCAGCAGTCCGAGGGCAGCGGGAATCCACACAGATACGCAGTATTTT.

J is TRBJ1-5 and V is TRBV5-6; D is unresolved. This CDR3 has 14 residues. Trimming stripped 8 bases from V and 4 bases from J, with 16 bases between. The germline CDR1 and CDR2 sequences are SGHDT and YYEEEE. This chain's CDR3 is CARHSGLRNQPQHF. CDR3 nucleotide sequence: TGTGCCAGACATTCAGGTCTGCGAAATCAGCCCCAGCATTTT.

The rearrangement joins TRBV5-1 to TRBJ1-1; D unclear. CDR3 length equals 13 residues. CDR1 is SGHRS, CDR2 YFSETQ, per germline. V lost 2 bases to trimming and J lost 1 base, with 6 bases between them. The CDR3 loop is CASSFPPNTEAFF. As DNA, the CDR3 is TGCGCCAGCAGCTTCCCACCGAACACTGAAGCTTTCTTT. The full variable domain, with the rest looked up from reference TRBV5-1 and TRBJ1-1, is KAGVTQTPRYLIKTRGQQVTLSCSPISGHRSVSWYQQTPGQGLQFLFEYFSETQRNKGNFPGRFSGRQFSNSRSEMNVSTLELGDSALYLCASSFPPNTEAFFGQGTRLTVV.

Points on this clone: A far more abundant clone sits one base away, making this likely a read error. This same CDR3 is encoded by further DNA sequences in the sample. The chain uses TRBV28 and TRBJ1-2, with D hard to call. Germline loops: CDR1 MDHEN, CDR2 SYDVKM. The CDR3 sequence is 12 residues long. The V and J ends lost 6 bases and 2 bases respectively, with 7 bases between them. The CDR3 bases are TGTGCCAGCAGCTCGGGGAACTATGGCTACACCTTC. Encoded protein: CASSSGNYGYTF.

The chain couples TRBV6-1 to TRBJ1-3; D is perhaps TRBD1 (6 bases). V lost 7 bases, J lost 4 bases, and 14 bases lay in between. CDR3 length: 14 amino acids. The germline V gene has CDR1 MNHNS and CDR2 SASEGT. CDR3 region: CASTFGGAGNTIYF. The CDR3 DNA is TGTGCCAGCACCTTTGGGGGGGCGGGAAACACCATATATTTT.